This T cell receptor (beta chain) was found in a study of blood T cell repertoires in COVID-19. About the research overall: The United States, Italy and Spain were the sources of the acute and convalescent COVID-19 samples. Sample material is recorded as cDNA or gDNA derived from T cells, B-cell-depleted T cells, or PBMCs.

Per the original data handling: Reference gene primer amplification in the assay estimated nucleated cell counts. The protocol was immunoSEQ multiplex PCR, while the TCRdb copy is restricted to in-frame clones and leaves out a portion. The V and J calls and the clone size are those of that table, but D and trimming were determined from the DNA. The sample includes approximately 120,000 clones, 70% to 75% of them seen just once. V shed 3 bases and J 4 bases; nucleotides not matched to a gene: 9. CDR1 is SNHLY, CDR2 FYNNEI, per germline. The length of the CDR3 is 16 residues. The sequence was collected from a man aged 55-75 years with acute or convalescent COVID-19. The material sequenced was peripheral blood. The chain carries TRBV2 and TRBJ1-2; TRBD1 agrees at 9 bases. The CDR3 nucleotides are TGTGCCAGCAGTGAGAGAGGGGACAGGGTACGCTATGGCTACACCTTC. Protein: CASSERGDRVRYGYTF.